These T cell receptor beta chains were read from a single sample in a study of cytomegalovirus exposure and HLA in healthy donors. Only in-frame clones appear in the TCRdb table, and some are missing; sequencing was by immunoSEQ multiplex PCR. This sample has about 140,000 clones, with about 80% found just once. Sequencing was carried out using PBMCs. These TCRs come from a man aged 25-45 years in good health and CMV-seronegative. The CDR3 runs from the conserved cysteine through the conserved F or W. D genes are given only for firm matches. Size is stated for part of the rows, as once, few or many counts, or as a class when the clone is expanded.

D gene	clone size	V gene	J gene	CDR3 DNA	CDR3 protein
TRBD2	-	TRBV4-2	TRBJ2-7	TGTGCCAGCAGCCAAGAAGGTAGCGGGAGATACGAGCAGTACTTC	CASSQEGSGRYEQYF
TRBD2	-	TRBV7-9	TRBJ2-1	TGTGCCAGCAGCTTAAGTAGCGGGAGCTACAATGAGCAGTTCTTC	CASSLSSGSYNEQFF
TRBD1	-	TRBV28	TRBJ2-3	TGTGCCAGCAGTTTTTATCTCGGTCAGGGGGCGAGCACAGATACGCAGTATTTT	CASSFYLGQGASTDTQYF
-	few	TRBV4-1	TRBJ2-2	TGCGCCAGCAGCCCGACTAGCACCGGGGAGCTGTTTTTT	CASSPTSTGELFF
-	-	TRBV29-1	TRBJ2-1	TGCAGCGTTGAAGGGTGGCGGCTTAGCTCCTACAATGAGCAGTTCTTC	CSVEGWRLSSYNEQFF
-	-	TRBV30	TRBJ2-7	TGTGCCTGGAGTATCGGGGGTAGTAGAGCGCAGTACTTC	CAWSIGGSRAQYF
TRBD2	-	TRBV11-2	TRBJ2-1	TGTGCCAGCAGCCTGTTTAGCGGGCCTAACAATGAGCAGTTCTTC	CASSLFSGPNNEQFF
TRBD2	-	TRBV15	TRBJ2-3	TGTGCCACCAGCGGGACTAGGGGAGGCACAGATACGCAGTATTTT	CATSGTRGGTDTQYF
TRBD1	-	TRBV18	TRBJ1-5	TGTGCCAGCTCGCCGGGACAGGGGAGTGTGAATCAGCCCCAGCATTTT	CASSPGQGSVNQPQHF
-	many	TRBV6-6	TRBJ2-1	TGTGCCAGCAGTTACAGCGATGAGCAGTTCTTC	CASSYSDEQFF
TRBD2	-	TRBV13	TRBJ2-1	TGTGCCAGCAGCCCACTAGGGACTAGCGGAAGCTCCTACAATGAGCAGTTCTTC	CASSPLGTSGSSYNEQFF
TRBD2	-	TRBV5-1	TRBJ2-5	TGCGCCAGCAGAAGAGGGACTAGCGGGAGTCAGACCCAGTACTTC	CASRRGTSGSQTQYF
TRBD2	once	TRBV29-1	TRBJ2-1	TGCAGCGTTGAGATTCGACTAGCGCTCAATGAGCAGTTCTTC	CSVEIRLALNEQFF
TRBD2	-	TRBV29-1	TRBJ2-3	TGCAGCGTTGTGTCTAGCGGGAGCACAGATACGCAGTATTTT	CSVVSSGSTDTQYF
TRBD1	-	TRBV9	TRBJ1-2	TGTGCCAGCAGCGCCAGGGGGAATGGCTACACCTTC	CASSARGNGYTF
TRBD2	-	TRBV4-2	TRBJ2-1	TGTGCCAGCAGCCAAGGAGCGGGAAATGCCGGTGAGCAGTTCTTC	CASSQGAGNAGEQFF
-	-	TRBV28	TRBJ2-3	TGTGCCAGCGGAGGAGGGGGGGACACAGATACGCAGTATTTT	CASGGGGDTDTQYF
-	-	TRBV27	TRBJ2-5	TGTGCCAGCAGTTCCGTCGGCGGACACGCCGAGACCCAGTACTTC	CASSSVGGHAETQYF
TRBD1	-	TRBV30	TRBJ1-2	TGTGCCTGGAGTGCGGCCTCCGGGACAGGGTCGACCTTC	CAWSAASGTGSTF
TRBD2	-	TRBV15	TRBJ2-7	TGTGCCACCAGCAGAGATTGGGCTAGCGGGGTTTCCTCCTACGAGCAGTACTTC	CATSRDWASGVSSYEQYF
TRBD2	-	TRBV5-1	TRBJ2-1	TGCGCCAGCAGCCCTAGGACTAGCGGGTCGTACAATGAGCAGTTCTTC	CASSPRTSGSYNEQFF
TRBD2	once	TRBV7-8	TRBJ2-7	TGTGCCAGCAGCCTCCGGACTAGCGGGAGTTCCTACGAGCAGTACTTC	CASSLRTSGSSYEQYF
TRBD1	-	TRBV18	TRBJ2-7	TGTGCCAGCTCACCAAGGACAGGAGTGGGGTACGAGCAGTACTTC	CASSPRTGVGYEQYF
-	-	TRBV28	TRBJ2-1	TGTGCCAGCAGTTTGATAGGGAGCTCCTACAATGAGCAGTTCTTC	CASSLIGSSYNEQFF
TRBD2	once	TRBV27	TRBJ2-2	TGTGCCAGCAGTTTAACGCGGACTAGCGTTACCGGGGAGCTGTTTTTT	CASSLTRTSVTGELFF
-	-	TRBV6-5	TRBJ2-7	TGTGCCAGCAGTTACCTCGGCGAGCAGTACTTC	CASSYLGEQYF
-	-	TRBV11-2	TRBJ2-1	TGTGCCAGCAGTCCCCTACCGAATGAGCAGTTCTTC	CASSPLPNEQFF
-	-	TRBV19	TRBJ1-1	TGTGCCAGTAATGCACAGGGCAGGAGCACTGAAGCTTTCTTT	CASNAQGRSTEAFF
-	-	TRBV29-1	TRBJ2-7	TGCAGCGTTGGCCCTGACAGGTCCTACGAGCAGTACTTC	CSVGPDRSYEQYF
-	-	TRBV19	TRBJ1-1	TGTGCCAGTAAGAAACAGGGTTTTGCGAACACTGAAGCTTTCTTT	CASKKQGFANTEAFF
TRBD1	-	TRBV28	TRBJ2-5	TGTGCCAGCAGTCCTCCCAGGGGGCAGGAGACCCAGTACTTC	CASSPPRGQETQYF
TRBD1	-	TRBV7-9	TRBJ1-6	TGTGCCAGCAGCCGACAGGGGAGCTCCTATAATTCACCCCTCCACTTT	CASSRQGSSYNSPLHF
-	few	TRBV6-5	TRBJ1-2	TGTGCCAGCAGCTCCTGGGGGGATGGCTACACCTTC	CASSSWGDGYTF
-	-	TRBV10-1	TRBJ1-1	TGCGCCAGCAGTACCGGACAGTTAAACACTGAAGCTTTCTTT	CASSTGQLNTEAFF
-	few	TRBV6-1	TRBJ1-4	TGTGCCAGCAATAACGGGGGAAAACTGTTTTTT	CASNNGGKLFF
-	few	TRBV6-6	TRBJ1-1	TGTGCCAGCAGCCAACAGGGAAGGGAAACTGAAGCTTTCTTT	CASSQQGRETEAFF
TRBD1	-	TRBV5-1	TRBJ2-3	TGCGCCTCCACGGGACAGGGGATAGATACGCAGTATTTT	CASTGQGIDTQYF
-	-	TRBV28	TRBJ1-5	TGTGCCAGCAGCCTTGGGGGTGGGACACATCAGCCCCAGCATTTT	CASSLGGGTHQPQHF
-	-	TRBV6-1	TRBJ2-7	TGTGCCAGCAGTGAGGGACGGGGAGTCGGGAGCTACGAGCAGTACTTC	CASSEGRGVGSYEQYF
TRBD2	-	TRBV5-1	TRBJ2-1	TGCGCCAGCAGCTTCTTAAGCGGGAGAGGAGGAAATGAGCAGTTCTTC	CASSFLSGRGGNEQFF
TRBD1	-	TRBV9	TRBJ1-2	TGTGCCAGCAGCGTAGGGCCCCCCCCGGGACAGGGGCTCACTAACTATGGCTACACCTTC	CASSVGPPPGQGLTNYGYTF
-	-	TRBV10-2	TRBJ1-5	TGCGCCAGCAGTGAGTCGGCAGCGACTAGCCTCAATCAGCCCCAGCATTTT	CASSESAATSLNQPQHF